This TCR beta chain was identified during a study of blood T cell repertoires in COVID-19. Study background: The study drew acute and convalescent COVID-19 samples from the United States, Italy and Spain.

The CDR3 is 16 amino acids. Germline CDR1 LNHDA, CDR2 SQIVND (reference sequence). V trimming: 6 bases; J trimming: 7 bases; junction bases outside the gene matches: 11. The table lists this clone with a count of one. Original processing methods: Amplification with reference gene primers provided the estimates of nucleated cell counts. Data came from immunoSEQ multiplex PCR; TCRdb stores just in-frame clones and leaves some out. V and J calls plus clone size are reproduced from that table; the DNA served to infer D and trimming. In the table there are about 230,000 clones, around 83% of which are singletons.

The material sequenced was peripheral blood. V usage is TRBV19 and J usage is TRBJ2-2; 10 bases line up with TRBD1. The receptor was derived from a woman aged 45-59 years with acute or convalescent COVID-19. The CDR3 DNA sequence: TGTGCCAGTAGACATTCGGGACAGGGGATCGTCGGGGAGCTGTTTTTT. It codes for CASRHSGQGIVGELFF.